These 9 T cell receptor beta chains share one sample of origin, sequenced in a study of T cells in tuberculosis. The table came from immunoSEQ multiplex PCR; TCRdb's copy has only in-frame clones and leaves some out. The data show about 34,000 clones, approximately 89% seen once. Time point indicated: new active TB diagnosis, blood taken before or within 7 days of starting treatment. The material sequenced was PBMCs, taken at tuberculosis diagnosis. The source is an adult with tuberculosis.

This chain's CDR3 is CASSFVPLIHRDGGELFF. The CDR3 nucleotides read TGTGCCAGCAGCTTCGTCCCACTCATCCACAGGGACGGCGGGGAGCTGTTTTTT. This chain links TRBV7-2 with TRBJ2-2; D is perhaps TRBD1 (6 bases). Trimming cost V 3 bases and J 7 bases, with 24 bases left between them. CDR3 length: 18 residues. From germline, CDR1 is SGHTA and CDR2 FQGNSA.

This chain joins TRBV28 and TRBJ1-6; 8 nucleotides match TRBD1. Losses at the gene ends were 3 bases for V and 9 bases for J; bases not matched to a gene: 10. Germline-derived CDR1 and CDR2 are MDHEN and SYDVKM. The CDR3 contains 16 residues. The CDR3 nucleotides are TGTGCCAGCAGTTTGAGCCCCAGGGGGCGAAGTTCACCCCTCCACTTT. As protein: CASSLSPRGRSSPLHF.

The chain has TRBV5-1 and TRBJ2-1; the D gene is possibly TRBD1 (5 bases). The CDR3 is 14 amino acids. Germline CDR1 and CDR2: SGHRS and YFSETQ. V was cut by 7 bases and J by 4 bases, with 15 bases left in between. DNA of the CDR3: TGCGCCAGCGGTGACAGTGGCCCTTACAATGAGCAGTTCTTC. Its protein is CASGDSGPYNEQFF.

This chain links TRBV7-3 with TRBJ2-6; weak D call: TRBD2 (5 bases). Between the trimmed V and J ends, which lost 5 bases and 2 bases, there was a span of 13 bases. The CDR3 spans 16 residues. In germline, CDR1 is SGHTA, CDR2 FQGTGA. This CDR3 reads CASSGPRGTGANVLTF. The CDR3 DNA reads as TGTGCCAGCAGCGGGCCCCGGGGAACTGGGGCCAACGTCCTGACTTTC.

In DNA, the CDR3 is TGTGCCAGCAGTTACTCGCTACAGGGTTGGAACTATGGCTACACCTTC. Amino acids: CASSYSLQGWNYGYTF. The rearrangement links TRBV6-5 to TRBJ1-2; D perhaps matches TRBD1 (6 bases). The CDR3 contains 16 residues. Germline values: CDR1 MNHEY, CDR2 SVGAGI. The V gene lost 0 bases and the J gene lost 2 bases, with 13 bases spanning the gap.

The V gene is TRBV30, the J gene TRBJ2-2; 9 bases line up with TRBD2. The length of the CDR3 is 14 residues. Germline CDR1 reads GTSNPN; CDR2 reads SVGIG (reference sequence). J was trimmed by 6 bases and V by 4 bases; bases with no gene match: 6. The CDR3: CAWTGGGASGELFF. The CDR3 DNA sequence: TGTGCCTGGACTGGCGGGGGGGCTTCCGGGGAGCTGTTTTTT.

The genes are TRBV7-2 and TRBJ1-5; D may be TRBD1 (5 bases). The CDR3 is made up of 18 amino acids. V was cut by 5 bases and J by 0 bases, with 20 bases left in between. Germline CDR1 SGHTA, CDR2 FQGNSA. The CDR3: CASSPETDIFSSNQPQHF. CDR3 in DNA: TGTGCCAGCAGCCCCGAGACAGACATCTTCTCTAGCAATCAGCCCCAGCATTTT.

The V and J genes are TRBV9 and TRBJ2-7; 9 nucleotides align to TRBD2. J gave up 4 bases and V 0 bases, and 5 bases lay outside the gene matches. The CDR3 runs 15 residues. CDR1 and CDR2 from the germline V gene are SGDLS and YYNGEE. The CDR3 region is CASSVGASGVYEQYF. The CDR3 DNA follows: TGTGCCAGCAGCGTAGGGGCTAGCGGGGTATACGAGCAGTACTTC.

The chain couples TRBV4-3 to TRBJ2-2; D gene ambiguous. This CDR3 spans 15 amino acids. V shed 3 bases and J shed 3 bases, with 11 bases lying between them. Looked up from germline, CDR1 is LGHNA and CDR2 is YSLEER. CDR3 sequence reads: CASSQSTTYTGELFF. For the CDR3, the DNA is TGCGCCAGCAGCCAGAGTACTACTTACACCGGGGAGCTGTTTTTT.